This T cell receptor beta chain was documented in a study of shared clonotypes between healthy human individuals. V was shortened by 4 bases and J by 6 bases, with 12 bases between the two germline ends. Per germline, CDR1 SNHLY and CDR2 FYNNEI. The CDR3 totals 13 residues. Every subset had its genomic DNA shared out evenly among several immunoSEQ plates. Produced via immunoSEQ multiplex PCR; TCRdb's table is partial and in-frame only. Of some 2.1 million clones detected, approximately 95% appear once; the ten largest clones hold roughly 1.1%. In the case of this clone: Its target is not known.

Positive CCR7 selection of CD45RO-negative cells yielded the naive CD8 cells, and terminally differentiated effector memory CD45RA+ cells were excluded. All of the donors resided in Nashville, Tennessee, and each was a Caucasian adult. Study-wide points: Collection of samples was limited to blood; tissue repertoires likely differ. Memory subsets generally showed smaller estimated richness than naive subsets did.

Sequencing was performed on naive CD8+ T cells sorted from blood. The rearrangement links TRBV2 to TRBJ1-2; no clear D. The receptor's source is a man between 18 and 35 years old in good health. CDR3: CASSGPWEDGYTF. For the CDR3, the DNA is TGTGCCAGCAGTGGGCCCTGGGAGGATGGCTACACCTTC.